This T cell receptor beta chain came from a study of tumor-infiltrating lymphocytes in primary liver carcinoma. CDR1 SGHTA and CDR2 FQGTGA come from the germline V gene. This CDR3 has 16 amino acids. The germline V and J ends were trimmed by 0 bases and 6 bases, with 15 bases remaining between them. Scientists recovered RNA and DNA together from around 20-30 mg of unsorted bulk tissue. This clonotype was counted between two and nine times. cDNA specific to TCR beta was made from approximately 500 ng of total RNA, with a constant-region primer employed for priming. Libraries for TCR beta were built through three nested multiplex PCR rounds, which together made up a slightly modified ARM-PCR procedure. For approximately 9 cycles apiece, the opening two PCR rounds ran with TRBV1-TRBV30 forward primers and a C-beta reverse primer. TCRdb called the multiplex PCR reads again in MiXCR, with one record for every CDR3 protein. The sample shows roughly 80,000 distinct CDR3 sequences, roughly two thirds of them seen only once.

The J gene is TRBJ2-1, the V gene TRBV7-3, with TRBD2 as a possible D gene (6 bases). The TCR originated in a man aged 35 to 55 with primary liver carcinoma and hepatitis B virus infection. The sample consisted of tumor-adjacent normal liver tissue. CDR3 amino acids: CASSLTRGKAGNEQFF. CDR3 in DNA: TGTGCCAGCAGCTTAACTCGCGGGAAAGCGGGCAATGAGCAGTTCTTC.